What follows are 3 T cell receptor beta chains derived from one specimen sequenced in a study of blood T cell repertoires in COVID-19. Sequenced by immunoSEQ multiplex PCR; TCRdb stores in-frame clones only, minus some. The sample records hundreds of thousands of clones, around 87% being singletons. The specimen sequenced was PBMCs or T cells enriched from blood (not recorded which). The receptors originated from a young woman who had recovered from COVID-19.

The V call is TRBV2, the J call TRBJ2-7, with a weak D call TRBD2 (6 bases). Trimming cost V 3 bases and J 4 bases, with 19 bases left between them. Per the germline V gene, CDR1 is SNHLY and CDR2 is FYNNEI. CDR3 length: 16 amino acids. The CDR3 nucleotides are TGTGCCAGCAGTGATTTCCCCCAGAGCGGGTCGTACGAGCAGTACTTC. This encodes CASSDFPQSGSYEQYF.

This clone was observed a handful of times. The chain recombines TRBV12-3 or TRBV12-4 with TRBJ2-7; unclear D gene. The CDR3 runs 11 residues. V was cut by 5 bases and J by 5 bases, with 7 bases left in between. The CDR3 spells CASSLIDEQYF. In DNA, the CDR3 is TGTGCCAGCAGTCTAATCGACGAGCAGTACTTC.

J is TRBJ1-2 and V is TRBV29-1; 9 nucleotides match TRBD1. The CDR3 is 15 residues long. The junction had 11 bases not matched to a gene; V was cut back by 5 bases and J by 4 bases. Per the germline V gene, CDR1 is SQVTM and CDR2 is ANQGSEA. The CDR3: CSVRTGAARGYGYTF. The DNA of the CDR3 is TGCAGCGTTAGGACAGGGGCAGCCCGGGGCTATGGCTACACCTTC.